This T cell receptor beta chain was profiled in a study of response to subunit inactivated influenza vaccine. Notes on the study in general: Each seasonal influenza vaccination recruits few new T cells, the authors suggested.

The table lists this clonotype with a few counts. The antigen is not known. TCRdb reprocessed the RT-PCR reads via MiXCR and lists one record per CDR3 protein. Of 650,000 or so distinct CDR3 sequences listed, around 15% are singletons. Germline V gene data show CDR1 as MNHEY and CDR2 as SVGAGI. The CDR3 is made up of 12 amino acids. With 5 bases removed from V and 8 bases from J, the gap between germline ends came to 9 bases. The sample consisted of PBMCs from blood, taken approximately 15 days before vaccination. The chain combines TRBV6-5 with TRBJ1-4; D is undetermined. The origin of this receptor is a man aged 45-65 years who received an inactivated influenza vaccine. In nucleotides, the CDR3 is TGTGCCAGCAGTAAAATTGGAGAAAAACTGTTTTTT. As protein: CASSKIGEKLFF.